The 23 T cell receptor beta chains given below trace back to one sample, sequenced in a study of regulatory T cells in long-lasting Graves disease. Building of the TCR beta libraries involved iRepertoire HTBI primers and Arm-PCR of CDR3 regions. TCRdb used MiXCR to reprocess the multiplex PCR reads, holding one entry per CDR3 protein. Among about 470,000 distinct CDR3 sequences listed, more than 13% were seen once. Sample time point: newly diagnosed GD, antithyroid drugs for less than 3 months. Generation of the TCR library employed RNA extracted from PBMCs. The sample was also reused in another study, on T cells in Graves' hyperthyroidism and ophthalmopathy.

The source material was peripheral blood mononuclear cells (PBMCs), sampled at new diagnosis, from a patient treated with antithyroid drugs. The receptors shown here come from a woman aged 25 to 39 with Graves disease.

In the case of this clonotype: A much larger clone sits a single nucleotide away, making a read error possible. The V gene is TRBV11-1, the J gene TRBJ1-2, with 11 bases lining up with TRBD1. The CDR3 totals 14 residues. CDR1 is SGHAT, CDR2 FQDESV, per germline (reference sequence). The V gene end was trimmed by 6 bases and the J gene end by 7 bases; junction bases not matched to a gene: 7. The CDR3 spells CASRAGQGVGGYTF. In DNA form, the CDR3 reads TGTGCCAGCAGAGCGGGACAGGGGGTGGGTGGCTACACCTTC. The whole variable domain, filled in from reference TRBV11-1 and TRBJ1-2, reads EAEVAQSPRYKITEKSQAVAFWCDPISGHATLYWYRQILGQGPELLVQFQDESVVDDSQLPKDRFSAERLKGVDSTLKIQPAELGDSAMYLCASRAGQGVGGYTFGSGTRLTVV.

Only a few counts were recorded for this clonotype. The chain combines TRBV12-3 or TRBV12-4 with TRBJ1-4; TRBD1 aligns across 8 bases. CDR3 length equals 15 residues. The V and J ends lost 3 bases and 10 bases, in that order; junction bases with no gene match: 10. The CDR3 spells CASSFGTGGTVKLFF. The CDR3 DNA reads TGTGCCAGCAGTTTCGGGACAGGCGGTACGGTAAAACTGTTTTTT.

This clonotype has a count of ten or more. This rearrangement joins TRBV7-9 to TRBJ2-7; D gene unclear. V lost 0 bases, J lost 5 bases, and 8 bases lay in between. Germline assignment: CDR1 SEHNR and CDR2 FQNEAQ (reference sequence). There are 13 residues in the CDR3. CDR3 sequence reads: CASSLALTDEQYF. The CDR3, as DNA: TGTGCCAGCAGCTTAGCGTTGACCGACGAGCAGTACTTC.

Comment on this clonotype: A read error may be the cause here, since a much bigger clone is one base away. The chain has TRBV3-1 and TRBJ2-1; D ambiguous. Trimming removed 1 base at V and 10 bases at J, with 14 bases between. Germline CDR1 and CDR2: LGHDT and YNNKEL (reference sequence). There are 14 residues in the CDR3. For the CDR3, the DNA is TGTGCCAGCAGCCAAGCTACTCGCCCACTCGAGCAGTTCTTC. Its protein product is CASSQATRPLEQFF.

CDR3 sequence reads: CASSLTEGGSYEQYF. The DNA of the CDR3 is TGCGCCAGCAGCTTGACAGAGGGGGGCTCATACGAGCAGTACTTC. The V call is TRBV5-1, the J call TRBJ2-7; D is possibly TRBD1 or TRBD2 (6 bases each). The germline V and J ends were trimmed by 1 base and 4 bases, with 15 bases remaining between them. This CDR3 has 15 amino acids. Looked up from germline, CDR1 is SGHRS and CDR2 is YFSETQ.

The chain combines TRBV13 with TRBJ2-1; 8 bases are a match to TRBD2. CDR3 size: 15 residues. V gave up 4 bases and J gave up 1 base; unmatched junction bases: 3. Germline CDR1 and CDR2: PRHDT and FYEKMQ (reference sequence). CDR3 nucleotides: TGTGCCAGCAGCTCTCGGGAGGGATCCTACAATGAGCAGTTCTTC. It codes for CASSSREGSYNEQFF.

The CDR3: CASSLIGQGSDTQYF. The CDR3 DNA is TGTGCCAGCAGCTTAATAGGGCAGGGTTCAGATACGCAGTATTTT. The rearrangement links TRBV7-3 to TRBJ2-3; TRBD1 is a possible D gene (5 bases). The CDR3 contains 15 residues. The ends were cut back, 1 base at V and 4 bases at J, with 12 bases in the middle. Germline V gives CDR1 SGHTA, CDR2 FQGTGA. The full variable domain, completed using reference TRBV7-3 and TRBJ2-3, is GAGVSQTPSNKVTEKGKYVELRCDPISGHTALYWYRQSLGQGPEFLIYFQGTGAADDSGLPNDRFFAVRPEGSVSTLKIQRTERGDSAVYLCASSLIGQGSDTQYFGPGTRLTVL.

The CDR3 DNA reads TGTGCCAGCAGCCAAGCCCTACAGGGGTTCGGTGGCTACACCTTC. Protein sequence: CASSQALQGFGGYTF. The chain uses TRBV3-1 and TRBJ1-2; 7 bases are a match to TRBD1. Germline CDR1 is LGHDT and CDR2 is YNNKEL (reference sequence). Unmatched junction bases numbered 9, after V lost 1 base and J lost 7 bases. The length of the CDR3 is 15 residues.

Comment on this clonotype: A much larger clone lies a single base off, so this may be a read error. CDR3 loop: CASILVSSGRPEQFF. The CDR3 DNA reads TGTGCCAGCATTTTAGTCTCTAGCGGGAGACCTGAGCAGTTCTTC. This chain joins TRBV27 and TRBJ2-1; 10 nucleotides line up with TRBD2. CDR1 and CDR2 (germline): MNHEY, SMNVEV (reference sequence). The CDR3 length is 15 residues.

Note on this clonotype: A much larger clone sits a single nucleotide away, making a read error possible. The CDR3 protein is CACSPSRGLPDTQYF. CDR3 DNA sequence: TGTGCCTGCAGCCCTAGCAGAGGTCTTCCAGATACGCAGTATTTT. The chain carries TRBV11-1 and TRBJ2-3; weak D call: TRBD2 (5 bases). In germline, CDR1 is SGHAT, CDR2 FQDESV (reference sequence). The CDR3 is made up of 15 amino acids.

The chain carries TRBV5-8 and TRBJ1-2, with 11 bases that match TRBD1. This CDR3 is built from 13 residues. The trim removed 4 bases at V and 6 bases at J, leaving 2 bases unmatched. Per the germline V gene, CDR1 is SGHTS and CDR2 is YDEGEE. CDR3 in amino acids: CASSRGQGDGYTF. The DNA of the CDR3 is TGTGCCAGCAGCCGGGGACAGGGGGATGGCTACACCTTC.

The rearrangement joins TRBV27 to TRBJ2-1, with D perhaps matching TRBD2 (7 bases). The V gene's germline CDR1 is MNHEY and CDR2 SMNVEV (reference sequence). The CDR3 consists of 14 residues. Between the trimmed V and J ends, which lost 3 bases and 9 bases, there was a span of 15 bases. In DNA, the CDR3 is TGTGCCAGCAGTTTCGTCGGGGGGCTGGTTGAGCAGTTCTTC. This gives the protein CASSFVGGLVEQFF.

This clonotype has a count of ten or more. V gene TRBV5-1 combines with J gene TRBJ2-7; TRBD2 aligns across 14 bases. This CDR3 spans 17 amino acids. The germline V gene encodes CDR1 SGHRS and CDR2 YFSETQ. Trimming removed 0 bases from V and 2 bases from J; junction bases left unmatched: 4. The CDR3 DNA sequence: TGCGCCAGCAGCTTGGGCGGGACTAGCGGGAGACCCTACGAGCAGTACTTC. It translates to CASSLGGTSGRPYEQYF.

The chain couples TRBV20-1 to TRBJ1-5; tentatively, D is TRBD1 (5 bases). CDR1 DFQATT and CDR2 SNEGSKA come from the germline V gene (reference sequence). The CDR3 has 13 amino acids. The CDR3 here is CSTFRDSNQPQHF. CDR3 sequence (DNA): TGCAGCACCTTCCGGGACAGCAATCAGCCCCAGCATTTT.

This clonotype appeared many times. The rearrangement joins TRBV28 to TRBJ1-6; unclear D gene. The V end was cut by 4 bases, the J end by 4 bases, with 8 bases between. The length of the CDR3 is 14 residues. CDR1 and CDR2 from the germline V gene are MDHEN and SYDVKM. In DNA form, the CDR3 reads TGTGCCAGCAGTTCGGGCAATTATAATTCACCCCTCCACTTT. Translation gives CASSSGNYNSPLHF.

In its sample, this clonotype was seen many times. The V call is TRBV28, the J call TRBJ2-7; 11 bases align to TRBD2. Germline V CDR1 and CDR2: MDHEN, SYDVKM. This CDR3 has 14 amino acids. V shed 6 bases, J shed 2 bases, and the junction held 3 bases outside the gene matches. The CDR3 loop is CASRLAGGAYEQYF. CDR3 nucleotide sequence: TGTGCCAGCAGGCTAGCGGGAGGCGCCTACGAGCAGTACTTC. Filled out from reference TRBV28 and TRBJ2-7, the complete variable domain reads DVKVTQSSRYLVKRTGEKVFLECVQDMDHENMFWYRQDPGLGLRLIYFSYDVKMKEKGDIPEGYSVSREKKERFSLILESASTNQTSMYLCASRLAGGAYEQYFGPGTRLTVT.

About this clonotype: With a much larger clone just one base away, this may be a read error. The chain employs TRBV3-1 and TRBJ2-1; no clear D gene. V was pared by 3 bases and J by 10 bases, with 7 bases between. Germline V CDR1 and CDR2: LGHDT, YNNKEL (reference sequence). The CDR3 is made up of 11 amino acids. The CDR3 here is CASSQVKEQFF. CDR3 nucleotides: TGTGCCAGCAGCCAGGTCAAAGAGCAGTTCTTC.

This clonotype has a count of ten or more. The CDR3 is CASSRLAQSYNEQFF. CDR3 DNA: TGTGCCAGCAGTCGACTAGCCCAAAGTTACAATGAGCAGTTCTTC. The chain links TRBV3-1 to TRBJ2-1; TRBD2 matches 7 bases. Trimming at V came to 6 bases and at J to 4 bases, leaving 9 bases not matched to a gene. The germline CDR1 and CDR2 sequences are LGHDT and YNNKEL (reference sequence). The CDR3 extends over 15 amino acids.

The CDR3 region has the DNA TGCAGTTCGAGGGAGGGTAGCGGGGAGTACTTC. Its protein product is CSSREGSGEYF. The gene calls are TRBV20-1 and TRBJ2-7; 8 bases line up with TRBD2. V lost 8 bases, J lost 11 bases, and 11 bases stayed unmatched. The CDR3 has 11 residues. Germline CDR1 is DFQATT and CDR2 is SNEGSKA (reference sequence).

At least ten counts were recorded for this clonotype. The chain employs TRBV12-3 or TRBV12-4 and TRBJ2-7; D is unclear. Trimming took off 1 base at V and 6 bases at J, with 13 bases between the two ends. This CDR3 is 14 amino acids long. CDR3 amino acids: CASSLVSERSEQYF. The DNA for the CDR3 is TGTGCCAGCAGTTTAGTATCCGAAAGATCCGAGCAGTACTTC.

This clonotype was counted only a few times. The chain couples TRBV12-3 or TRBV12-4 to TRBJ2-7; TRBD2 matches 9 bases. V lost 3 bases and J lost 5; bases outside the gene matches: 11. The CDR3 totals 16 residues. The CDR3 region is CASSLGNSGSGHEQYF. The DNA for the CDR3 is TGTGCCAGCAGTTTGGGGAATAGCGGGAGCGGCCACGAGCAGTACTTC.

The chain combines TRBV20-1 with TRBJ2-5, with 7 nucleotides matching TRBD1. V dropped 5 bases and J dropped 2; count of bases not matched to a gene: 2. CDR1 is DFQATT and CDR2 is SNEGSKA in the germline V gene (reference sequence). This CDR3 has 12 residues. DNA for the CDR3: TGCAGTGCTCGGGGACAGCAAGAGACCCAGTACTTC. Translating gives CSARGQQETQYF.

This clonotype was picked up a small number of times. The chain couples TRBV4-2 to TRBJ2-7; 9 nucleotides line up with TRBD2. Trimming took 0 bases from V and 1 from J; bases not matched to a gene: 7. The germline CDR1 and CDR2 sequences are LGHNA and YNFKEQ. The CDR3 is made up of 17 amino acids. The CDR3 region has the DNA TGTGCCAGCAGCCAAGATCTGGAGACTAGCGGATCCTACGAGCAGTACTTC. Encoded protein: CASSQDLETSGSYEQYF.